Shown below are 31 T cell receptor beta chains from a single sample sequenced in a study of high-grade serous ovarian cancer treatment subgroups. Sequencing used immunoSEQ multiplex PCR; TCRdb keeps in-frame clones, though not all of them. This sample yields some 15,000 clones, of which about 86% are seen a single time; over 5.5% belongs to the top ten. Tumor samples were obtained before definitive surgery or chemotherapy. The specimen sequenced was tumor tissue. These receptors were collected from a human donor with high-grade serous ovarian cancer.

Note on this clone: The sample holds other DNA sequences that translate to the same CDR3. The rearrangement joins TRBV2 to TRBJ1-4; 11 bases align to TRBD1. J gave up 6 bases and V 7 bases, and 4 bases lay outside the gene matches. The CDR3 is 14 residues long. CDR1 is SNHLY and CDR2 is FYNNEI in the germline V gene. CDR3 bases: TGTGCCAGCAAAAGGGACAGGGGGTATGAAAAACTGTTTTTT. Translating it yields CASKRDRGYEKLFF.

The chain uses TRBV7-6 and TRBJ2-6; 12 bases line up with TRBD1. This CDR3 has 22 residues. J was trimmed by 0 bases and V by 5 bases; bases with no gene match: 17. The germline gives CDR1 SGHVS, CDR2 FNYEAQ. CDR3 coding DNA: TGTGCCAGCAGCCCAGCCCCGGGACAGGGGGCGGGAAGGAGCTCTGGGGCCAACGTCCTGACTTTC. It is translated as CASSPAPGQGAGRSSGANVLTF.

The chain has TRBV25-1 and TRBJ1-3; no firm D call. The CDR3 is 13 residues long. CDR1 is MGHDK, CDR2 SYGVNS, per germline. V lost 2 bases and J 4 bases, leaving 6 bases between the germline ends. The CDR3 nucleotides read TGTGCCAGCAGTGAAGGGTTAGGAAACACCATATATTTT. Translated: CASSEGLGNTIYF.

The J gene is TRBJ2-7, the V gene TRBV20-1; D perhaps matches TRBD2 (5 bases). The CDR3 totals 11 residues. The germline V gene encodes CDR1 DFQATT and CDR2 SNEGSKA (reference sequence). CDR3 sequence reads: CSYSDTYEQYF. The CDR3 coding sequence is TGCAGCTATAGCGATACCTACGAGCAGTACTTC.

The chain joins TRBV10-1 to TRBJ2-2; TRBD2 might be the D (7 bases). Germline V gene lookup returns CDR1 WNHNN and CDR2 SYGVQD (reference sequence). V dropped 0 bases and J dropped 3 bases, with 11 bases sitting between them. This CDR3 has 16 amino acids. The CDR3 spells CASSESAGAYTGELFF. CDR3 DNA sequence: TGCGCCAGCAGTGAGTCGGCGGGGGCCTACACCGGGGAGCTGTTTTTT.

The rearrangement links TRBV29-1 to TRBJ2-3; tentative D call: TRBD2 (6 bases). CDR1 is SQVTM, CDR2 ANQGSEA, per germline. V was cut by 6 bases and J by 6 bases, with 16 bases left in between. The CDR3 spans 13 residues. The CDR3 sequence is CSVPSEGRDTQYF. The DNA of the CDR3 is TGCAGCGTCCCTTCGGAGGGGAGGGATACGCAGTATTTT.

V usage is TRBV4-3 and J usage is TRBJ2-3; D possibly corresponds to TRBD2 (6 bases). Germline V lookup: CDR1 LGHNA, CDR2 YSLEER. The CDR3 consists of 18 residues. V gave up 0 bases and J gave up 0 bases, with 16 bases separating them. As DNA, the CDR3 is TGCGCCAGCAGCCAAGATCTGGTTCGACGGGGGAGCACAGATACGCAGTATTTT. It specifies CASSQDLVRRGSTDTQYF.

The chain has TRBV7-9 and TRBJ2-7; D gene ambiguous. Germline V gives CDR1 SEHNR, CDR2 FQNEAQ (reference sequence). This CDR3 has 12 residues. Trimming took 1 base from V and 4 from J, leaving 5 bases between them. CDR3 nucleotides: TGTGCCAGCAGCTTAGGCGTGTACGAGCAGTACTTC. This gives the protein CASSLGVYEQYF. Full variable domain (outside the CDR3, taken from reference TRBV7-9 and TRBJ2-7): DTGVSQNPRHKITKRGQNVTFRCDPISEHNRLYWYRQTLGQGPEFLTYFQNEAQLEKSRLLSDRFSAERPKGSFSTLEIQRTEQGDSAMYLCASSLGVYEQYFGPGTRLTVT.

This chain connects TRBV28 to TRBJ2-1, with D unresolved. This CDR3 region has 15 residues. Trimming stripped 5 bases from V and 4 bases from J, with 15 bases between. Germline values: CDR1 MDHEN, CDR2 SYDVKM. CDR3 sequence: CASSLLLPAYNEQFF. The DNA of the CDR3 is TGTGCCAGCAGTCTCCTCTTACCCGCTTACAATGAGCAGTTCTTC.

The CDR3 DNA reads as TGTGCCAGCAGCCTGATGGAGCTCACAGATACGCAGTATTTT. It codes for CASSLMELTDTQYF. J is TRBJ2-3 and V is TRBV7-8; unclear D gene. Germline CDR1 reads SGHVS; CDR2 reads FQNEAQ. The CDR3 is 14 residues long. Trimming took 5 bases from V and 2 from J, leaving 11 bases between them.

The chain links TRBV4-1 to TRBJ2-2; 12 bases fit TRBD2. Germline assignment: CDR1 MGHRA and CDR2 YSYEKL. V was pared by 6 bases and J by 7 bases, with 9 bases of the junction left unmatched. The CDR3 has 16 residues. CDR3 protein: CASRRPSGGAGGELFF. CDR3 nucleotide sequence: TGCGCCAGCAGACGCCCTAGCGGGGGGGCTGGCGGGGAGCTGTTTTTT.

CDR3 residues: CASSQAGPWQFF. In DNA form, the CDR3 reads TGTGCCAGCAGCCAAGCCGGACCCTGGCAGTTCTTC. The J gene is TRBJ2-1, the V gene TRBV14; no definite D call. This CDR3 has 12 amino acids. Trimming shortened V by 1 base and J by 12 bases, and 10 bases separated the two germline ends. The germline V gene has CDR1 SGHDN and CDR2 FVKESK. Looking up the rest from reference TRBV14 and TRBJ2-1 gives the full variable domain: EAGVTQFPSHSVIEKGQTVTLRCDPISGHDNLYWYRRVMGKEIKFLLHFVKESKQDESGMPNNRFLAERTGGTYSTLKVQPAELEDSGVYFCASSQAGPWQFFGPGTRLTVL.

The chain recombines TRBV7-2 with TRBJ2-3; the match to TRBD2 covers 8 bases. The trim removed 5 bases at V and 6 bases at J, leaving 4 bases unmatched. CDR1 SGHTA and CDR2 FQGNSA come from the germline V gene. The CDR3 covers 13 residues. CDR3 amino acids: CASSPEREDTQYF. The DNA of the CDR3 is TGTGCCAGCAGCCCCGAGCGGGAGGATACGCAGTATTTT.

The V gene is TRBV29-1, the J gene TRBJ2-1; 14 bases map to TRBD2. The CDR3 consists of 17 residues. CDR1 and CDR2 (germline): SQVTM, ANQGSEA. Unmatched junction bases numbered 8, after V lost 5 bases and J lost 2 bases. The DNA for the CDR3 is TGCAGCGTTAATCCGCCGGGACTAGCGGGGGCCTACAATGAGCAGTTCTTC. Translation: CSVNPPGLAGAYNEQFF.

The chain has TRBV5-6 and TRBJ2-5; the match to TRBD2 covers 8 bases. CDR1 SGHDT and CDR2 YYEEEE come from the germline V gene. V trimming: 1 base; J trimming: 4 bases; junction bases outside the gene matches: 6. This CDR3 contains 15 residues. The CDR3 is CASSLYSAGGETQYF. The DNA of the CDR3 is TGTGCCAGCAGCTTGTATTCTGCGGGGGGAGAGACCCAGTACTTC.

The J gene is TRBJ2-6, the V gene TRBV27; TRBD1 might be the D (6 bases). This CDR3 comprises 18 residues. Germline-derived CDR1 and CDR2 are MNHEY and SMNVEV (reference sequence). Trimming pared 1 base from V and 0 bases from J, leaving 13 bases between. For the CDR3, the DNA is TGTGCCAGCAGTTTATTGGGGACACCCCGCTCTGGGGCCAACGTCCTGACTTTC. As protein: CASSLLGTPRSGANVLTF. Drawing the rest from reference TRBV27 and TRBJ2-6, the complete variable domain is EAQVTQNPRYLITVTGKKLTVTCSQNMNHEYMSWYRQDPGLGLRQIYYSMNVEVTDKGDVPEGYKVSRKEKRNFPLILESPSPNQTSLYFCASSLLGTPRSGANVLTFGAGSRLTVL.

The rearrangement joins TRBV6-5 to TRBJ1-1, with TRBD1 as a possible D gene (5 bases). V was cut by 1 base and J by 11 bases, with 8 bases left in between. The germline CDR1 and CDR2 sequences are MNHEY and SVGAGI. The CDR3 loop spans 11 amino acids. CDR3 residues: CASSYWGEAFF. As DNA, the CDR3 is TGTGCCAGCAGTTACTGGGGCGAGGCTTTCTTT.

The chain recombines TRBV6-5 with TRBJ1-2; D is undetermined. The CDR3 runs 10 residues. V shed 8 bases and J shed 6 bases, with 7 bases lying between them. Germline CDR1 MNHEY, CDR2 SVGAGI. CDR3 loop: CASGDDGYTF. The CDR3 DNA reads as TGTGCCAGCGGGGATGATGGCTACACCTTC.

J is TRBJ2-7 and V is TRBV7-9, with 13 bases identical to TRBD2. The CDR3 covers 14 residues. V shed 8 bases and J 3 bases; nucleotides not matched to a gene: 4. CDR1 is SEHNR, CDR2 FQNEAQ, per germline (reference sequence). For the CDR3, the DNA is TGTGCCAGCGGACTAGCGGGGGTTAACTACGAGCAGTACTTC. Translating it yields CASGLAGVNYEQYF.

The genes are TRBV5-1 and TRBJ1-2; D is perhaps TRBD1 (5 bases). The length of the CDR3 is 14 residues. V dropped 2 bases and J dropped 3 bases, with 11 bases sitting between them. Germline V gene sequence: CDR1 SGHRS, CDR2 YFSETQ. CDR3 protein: CASSLRGTDYGYTF. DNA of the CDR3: TGCGCCAGCAGCTTAAGGGGAACTGACTATGGCTACACCTTC.

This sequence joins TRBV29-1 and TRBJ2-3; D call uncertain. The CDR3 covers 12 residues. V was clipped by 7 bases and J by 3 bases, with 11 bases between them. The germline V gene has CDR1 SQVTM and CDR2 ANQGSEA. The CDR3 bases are TGCAGCGGTCTCTCCCGGACAGATACGCAGTATTTT. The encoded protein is CSGLSRTDTQYF.

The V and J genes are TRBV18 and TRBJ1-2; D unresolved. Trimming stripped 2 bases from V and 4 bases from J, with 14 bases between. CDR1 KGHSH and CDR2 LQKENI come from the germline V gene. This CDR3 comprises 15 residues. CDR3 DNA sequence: TGTGCCAGCTCACCAGGAAGGGAGTTGGCCTATGGCTACACCTTC. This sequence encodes CASSPGRELAYGYTF.

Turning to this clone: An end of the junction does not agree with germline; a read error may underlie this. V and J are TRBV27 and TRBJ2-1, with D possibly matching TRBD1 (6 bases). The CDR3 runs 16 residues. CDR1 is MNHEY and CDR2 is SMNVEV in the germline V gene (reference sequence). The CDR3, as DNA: TGTGCCAGCAGTCCACAAAACAGGGCTTCCTACAATGGGCAGTTCTTC. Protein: CASSPQNRASYNGQFF.

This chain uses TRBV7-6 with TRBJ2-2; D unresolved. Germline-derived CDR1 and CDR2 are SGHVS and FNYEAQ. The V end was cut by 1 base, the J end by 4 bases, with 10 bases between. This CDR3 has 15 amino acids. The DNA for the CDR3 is TGTGCCAGCAGCTTAGAGGTAGAAAGCACCGGGGAGCTGTTTTTT. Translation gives CASSLEVESTGELFF.

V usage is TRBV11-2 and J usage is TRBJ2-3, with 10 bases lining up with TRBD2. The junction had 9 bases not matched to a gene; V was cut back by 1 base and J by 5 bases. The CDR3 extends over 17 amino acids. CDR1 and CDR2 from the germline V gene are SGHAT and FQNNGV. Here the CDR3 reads CASSLGISGGLKDTQYF. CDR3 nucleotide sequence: TGTGCCAGCAGCTTAGGCATTAGCGGGGGGCTGAAAGATACGCAGTATTTT.

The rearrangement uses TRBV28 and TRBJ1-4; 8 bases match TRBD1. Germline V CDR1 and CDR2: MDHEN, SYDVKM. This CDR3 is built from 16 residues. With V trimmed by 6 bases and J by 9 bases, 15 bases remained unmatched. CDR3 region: CASRFASGGRIQKLFF. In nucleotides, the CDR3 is TGTGCCAGCAGGTTTGCCTCAGGGGGCCGGATCCAAAAACTGTTTTTT.

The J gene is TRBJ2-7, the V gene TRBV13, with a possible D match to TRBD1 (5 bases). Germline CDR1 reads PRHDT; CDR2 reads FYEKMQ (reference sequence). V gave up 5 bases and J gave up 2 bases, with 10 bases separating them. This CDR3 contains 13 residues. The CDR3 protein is CASSRQWTYEQYF. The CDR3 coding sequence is TGTGCCAGCAGCCGACAGTGGACCTACGAGCAGTACTTC. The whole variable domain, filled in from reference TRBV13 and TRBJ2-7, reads AAGVIQSPRHLIKEKRETATLKCYPIPRHDTVYWYQQGPGQDPQFLISFYEKMQSDKGSIPDRFSAQQFSDYHSELNMSSLELGDSALYFCASSRQWTYEQYFGPGTRLTVT.

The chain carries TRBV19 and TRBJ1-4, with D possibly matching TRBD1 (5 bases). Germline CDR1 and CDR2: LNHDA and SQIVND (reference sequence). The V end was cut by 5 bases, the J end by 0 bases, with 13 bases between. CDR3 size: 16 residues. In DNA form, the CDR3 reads TGTGCCAGTAGTCCCCGGGACGCCACAACTAATGAAAAACTGTTTTTT. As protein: CASSPRDATTNEKLFF.

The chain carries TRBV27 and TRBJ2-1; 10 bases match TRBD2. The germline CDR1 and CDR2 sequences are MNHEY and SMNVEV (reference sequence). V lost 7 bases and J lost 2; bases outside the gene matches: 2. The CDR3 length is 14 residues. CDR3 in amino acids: CASNLAGAYNEQFF. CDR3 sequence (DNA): TGTGCCAGCAATCTAGCGGGGGCCTACAATGAGCAGTTCTTC.

CDR3 amino acids: CASSRAGTNEAFF. CDR3 sequence (DNA): TGTGCCAGCAGCCGAGCAGGGACCAATGAAGCTTTCTTT. The V call is TRBV9, the J call TRBJ1-1, with D possibly TRBD1 on 5 matching bases. V lost 4 bases to trimming and J lost 7 bases, with 14 bases between them. Germline V lookup: CDR1 SGDLS, CDR2 YYNGEE. The CDR3 spans 13 residues.

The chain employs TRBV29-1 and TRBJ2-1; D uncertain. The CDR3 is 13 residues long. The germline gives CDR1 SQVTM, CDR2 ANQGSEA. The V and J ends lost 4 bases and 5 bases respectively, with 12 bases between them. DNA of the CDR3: TGCAGCGTTGTGCCGGGCATCCACAATGAGCAGTTCTTC. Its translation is CSVVPGIHNEQFF.